This is a list of T cell receptor beta chains from one sample in a study of resident and recirculating memory T cells in vitiligo. Assay: immunoSEQ multiplex PCR; the TCRdb copy retains only in-frame clones and omits some. The sample gives 72,000 or so clones, 92% of which show up once; roughly 5% is in the top ten. Material for sequencing was blood. The receptors shown here come from a male donor with vitiligo. The CDR3 runs from the conserved cysteine through the conserved F or W. The D gene is left open where the match is weak. Expanded clones are given a class, and other clones once, few, many or no size at all.

J gene	D gene	clone size	V gene	CDR3 length	CDR3 protein	CDR3 DNA
TRBJ1-1	-	-	TRBV29-1	13	CSVQTGLNTEAFF	TGCAGCGTTCAGACAGGCCTCAACACTGAAGCTTTCTTT
TRBJ2-1	TRBD2	-	TRBV15	17	CATSSDFGLAGANEQFF	TGTGCCACCAGCAGCGATTTCGGACTAGCGGGAGCGAATGAGCAGTTCTTC
TRBJ2-7	-	-	TRBV20-1	10	CSAGSYEQYF	TGCAGTGCAGGGAGCTACGAGCAGTACTTC
TRBJ2-2	-	-	TRBV4-1	15	CASSGGKISTGELFF	TGCGCCAGCAGCGGAGGGAAGATCTCCACCGGGGAGCTGTTTTTT
TRBJ1-1	-	-	TRBV7-2	15	CASRLIQGGNTEAFF	TGTGCCAGCAGACTTATCCAGGGAGGGAACACTGAAGCTTTCTTT
TRBJ1-1	-	-	TRBV7-2	15	CASSLEARAGAEAFF	TGTGCCAGCAGCTTAGAGGCCAGGGCAGGGGCTGAAGCTTTCTTT
TRBJ2-3	-	-	TRBV11-2	16	CASSDYLATSTDTQYF	TGTGCCAGCAGCGACTATCTAGCGACAAGCACAGATACGCAGTATTTT
TRBJ2-1	-	-	TRBV2	15	CASSELPSSYNEQFF	TGTGCCAGCAGTGAACTTCCGAGCTCCTACAATGAGCAGTTCTTC
TRBJ2-3	TRBD2	-	TRBV19	18	CASSIPSGTYTSTDTQYF	TGTGCCAGTAGTATACCCAGCGGGACTTATACTAGCACAGATACGCAGTATTTT
TRBJ1-4	TRBD1	-	TRBV28	14	CASRLTGGHEKLFF	TGTGCCAGCAGATTGACAGGGGGGCATGAAAAACTGTTTTTT
TRBJ1-1	TRBD1	-	TRBV4-1	16	CASSQVGQGENTEAFF	TGCGCCAGCAGCCAAGTTGGACAGGGAGAGAACACTGAAGCTTTCTTT
TRBJ2-1	TRBD2	-	TRBV9	14	CASSVRAGVPEQFF	TGTGCCAGCAGCGTACGAGCGGGAGTCCCTGAGCAGTTCTTC
TRBJ2-7	-	-	TRBV6-5	16	CASSYPRARGSYEQYF	TGTGCCAGCAGTTACCCGAGGGCCAGAGGTTCCTACGAGCAGTACTTC
TRBJ1-3	-	-	TRBV6-6	15	CAVAGSPNSGNTIYF	TGTGCCGTGGCAGGGTCCCCAAACTCTGGAAACACCATATATTTT
TRBJ2-2	-	-	TRBV7-9	12	CASLGHTGELFF	TGTGCCAGCCTAGGCCACACCGGGGAGCTGTTTTTT
TRBJ1-1	TRBD1	once	TRBV5-4	16	CASSLGGQGDYTEAFF	TGTGCCAGCAGCTTGGGGGGACAGGGGGACTACACTGAAGCTTTCTTT
TRBJ1-4	TRBD1	-	TRBV19	14	CASSIRDSHEKLFF	TGTGCCAGTAGTATCCGGGACAGCCATGAAAAACTGTTTTTT
TRBJ2-7	TRBD2	-	TRBV28	17	CASSRTSGSGILDEQYF	TGTGCCAGCAGCCGGACTAGCGGGAGTGGGATTTTGGACGAGCAGTACTTC
TRBJ2-1	-	-	TRBV4-3	18	CASSQDFPGPLAIREQFF	TGCGCCAGCAGCCAAGATTTTCCAGGCCCCCTCGCGATTCGGGAGCAGTTCTTC
TRBJ1-2	TRBD1	-	TRBV28	12	CASGTGLDGYTF	TGTGCCAGCGGGACAGGGCTGGATGGCTACACCTTC
TRBJ1-2	TRBD1	-	TRBV15	12	CATSSAGGGYTF	TGTGCCACCAGCTCGGCAGGGGGAGGCTACACCTTC
TRBJ2-1	TRBD2	-	TRBV5-4	13	CASSWTSGNEQFF	TGTGCCAGCAGCTGGACTAGCGGCAATGAGCAGTTCTTC
TRBJ1-1	TRBD1	-	TRBV6-5	15	CASSLQGALNTEAFF	TGTGCCAGCAGCCTACAGGGGGCACTGAACACTGAAGCTTTCTTT
TRBJ2-7	TRBD1	-	TRBV5-1	16	CASSLRGLGSVGEQYF	TGCGCCAGCAGCTTGAGGGGGCTAGGCAGCGTTGGCGAGCAGTACTTC
TRBJ2-5	-	few	TRBV5-1	15	CASSLAASSEETQYF	TGCGCCAGCAGCCTCGCGGCCTCCTCCGAGGAGACCCAGTACTTC
TRBJ2-5	-	-	TRBV2	14	CASSARRGPETQYF	TGTGCCAGCAGCGCTCGACGAGGCCCTGAGACCCAGTACTTC
TRBJ2-1	TRBD2	-	TRBV7-6	16	CASSLRLAGFHNEQFF	TGTGCCAGCAGCTTAAGACTAGCTGGTTTCCACAATGAGCAGTTCTTC